The following is a TCR beta chain sequence with its context. Generated by immunoSEQ multiplex PCR, the TCRdb table keeps only in-frame clones and is missing some. The sample lists approximately 38,000 clones; 80% to 85% were seen once. The CDR3 is 12 residues long. From germline, CDR1 is SGHTA and CDR2 FQGTGA. The V end lost 4 bases, the J end lost 1 base, and 4 bases lay between the germline ends. These data originate in a study of OX40 agonist ivuxolimab in advanced cancers. This material consisted of CD4+ or CD8+ T cells sorted from blood, taken in a trial of the OX40 agonist ivuxolimab. This receptor was taken from an adult with an advanced solid tumor such as melanoma, head and neck, liver or kidney cancer. The V call is TRBV7-3, the J call TRBJ2-5; D not certain. The CDR3 sequence: CASSSGQETQYF. In nucleotides, the CDR3 is TGTGCCAGCAGCTCGGGCCAAGAGACCCAGTACTTC.